Following are 6 T cell receptor beta chains from one sample sequenced in a study of human T cells and chemical hapten exposure. TCRdb used MiXCR to reprocess the RACE reads, holding one entry per CDR3 protein. Among approximately 60,000 distinct CDR3 sequences listed, around 10% were seen once. Noted time point: pre-sensitization, week 0. Treatment: therapeutic diphenylcyclopropenone sensitization with weekly scalp DPC. This specimen consisted of whole blood, obtained in connection with sensitization to the hapten diphenylcyclopropenone (DPC). Receptors were obtained from a woman in her thirties or forties with alopecia areata. Some clones in this sample may be carry-over from other donors' samples.

This clonotype was counted between two and nine times. V is TRBV4-1 and J is TRBJ1-5, with TRBD1 as a possible D gene (6 bases). The V gene lost 2 bases and the J gene lost 7 bases, with 15 bases spanning the gap. Germline loops: CDR1 MGHRA, CDR2 YSYEKL. CDR3 length: 15 residues. CDR3 sequence reads: CASSQNREVRQPQHF. The CDR3 bases are TGCGCCAGCAGCCAAAACAGGGAAGTACGACAGCCCCAGCATTTT.

This clonotype appeared many times. This chain connects TRBV6-5 to TRBJ1-1; perhaps TRBD1 as D (5 bases). Germline loops: CDR1 MNHEY, CDR2 SVGAGI. The V gene lost 5 bases and the J gene lost 5 bases, with 18 bases spanning the gap. The CDR3 length is 15 residues. In DNA form, the CDR3 reads TGTGCCAGCAGTCCCCCCGGGGCTTTTTATACTGAAGCTTTCTTT. Translated, it gives CASSPPGAFYTEAFF.

This clonotype has ten or more counts. J is TRBJ1-4 and V is TRBV5-1; 7 positions match TRBD1. Per the germline V gene, CDR1 is SGHRS and CDR2 is YFSETQ. Losses at the gene ends were 3 bases for V and 8 bases for J; bases not matched to a gene: 16. This CDR3 spans 17 amino acids. Here the CDR3 DNA reads TGCGCCAGCAGCTCCACACCAATTACAGGGGCTGGGGAAAAACTGTTTTTT. Translating gives CASSSTPITGAGEKLFF.

This clonotype was seen many times. This chain links TRBV7-3 with TRBJ1-5; a weak D match, TRBD1 (5 bases). Germline V gene lookup returns CDR1 SGHTA and CDR2 FQGTGA. Trimming stripped 8 bases from V and 4 bases from J, with 21 bases between. This CDR3 has 16 amino acids. CDR3: CASSCSVRRGNQPQHF. CDR3 DNA sequence: TGTGCCAGCTCCTGCTCGGTAAGGCGGGGGAATCAGCCCCAGCATTTT.

The table lists this clonotype with a few counts. The chain has TRBV6-5 and TRBJ1-1; D gene unclear. Germline V gives CDR1 MNHEY, CDR2 SVGAGI. V shed 2 bases and J shed 1 base, with 14 bases lying between them. The CDR3 sequence is 16 residues long. CDR3 in amino acids: CASSYHLSRGNTEAFF. The CDR3, as DNA: TGTGCCAGCAGTTACCACCTTTCGCGCGGGAACACTGAAGCTTTCTTT.

At least ten counts were recorded for this clonotype. This chain links TRBV3-1 with TRBJ2-5; D is perhaps TRBD2 (5 bases). The CDR3 spans 11 residues. Germline V gene sequence: CDR1 LGHDT, CDR2 YNNKEL (reference sequence). V was cut by 3 bases and J by 9 bases, with 8 bases left in between. The CDR3: CASSQVGAQYF. CDR3 in DNA: TGTGCCAGCAGCCAGGTCGGGGCCCAGTACTTC.